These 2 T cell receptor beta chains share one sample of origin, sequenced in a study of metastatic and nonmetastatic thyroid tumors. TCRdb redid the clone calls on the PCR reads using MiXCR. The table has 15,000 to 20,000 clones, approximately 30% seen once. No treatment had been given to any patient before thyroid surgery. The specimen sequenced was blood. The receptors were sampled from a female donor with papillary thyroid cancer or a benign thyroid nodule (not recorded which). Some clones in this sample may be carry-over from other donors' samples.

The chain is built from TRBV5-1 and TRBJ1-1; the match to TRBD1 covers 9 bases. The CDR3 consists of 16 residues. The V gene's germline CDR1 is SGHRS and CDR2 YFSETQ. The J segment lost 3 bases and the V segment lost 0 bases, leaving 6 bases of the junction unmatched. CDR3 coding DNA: TGCGCCAGCAGCTTGGTACAGGGGGCATCGGACACTGAAGCTTTCTTT. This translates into CASSLVQGASDTEAFF.

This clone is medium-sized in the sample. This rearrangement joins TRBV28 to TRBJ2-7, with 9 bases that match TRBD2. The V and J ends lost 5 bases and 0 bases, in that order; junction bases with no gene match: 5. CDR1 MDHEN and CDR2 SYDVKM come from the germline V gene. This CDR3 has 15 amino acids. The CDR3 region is CASSVTSGSSYEQYF. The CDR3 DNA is TGTGCCAGCAGTGTGACTAGCGGCAGCTCCTACGAGCAGTACTTC.